This is a list of T cell receptor beta chains from one sample in a study of identical twins. TCRdb passed the 5' RACE reads through MiXCR, listing each CDR3 protein once. This sample has approximately 700,000 distinct CDR3 sequences, with 15% to 20% found just once. The sample was also linked to a second study, of T cells expressing NK-cell markers.

What was sequenced was PBMCs. These TCRs come from a woman aged 18-30 years in good health. Each CDR3 is given with its conserved first and last residue. D genes are given only for firm matches. Where a row states a size, it is once, few, many or the class of an expanded clone; other rows omit it.

TRBJ2-5 | TRBV20-1 | few | . | CSAARAPGPQETQYF | TGCAGTGCCGCTAGGGCCCCGGGGCCCCAAGAGACCCAGTACTTC
TRBJ2-7 | TRBV13 | few | TRBD2 | CASSSSYSGSVAYEQYF | TGTGCCAGCAGCTCCTCCTACAGCGGGAGCGTCGCCTACGAGCAGTACTTC
TRBJ2-2 | TRBV24-1 | few | . | CATSPTTNTGELFF | TGTGCCACCAGCCCAACGACCAACACCGGGGAGCTGTTTTTT
TRBJ2-5 | TRBV4-2 | few | TRBD2 | CASSQDRAGGQETQYF | TGTGCCAGCAGCCAAGATCGAGCGGGGGGCCAAGAGACCCAGTACTTC
TRBJ2-1 | TRBV12-3/TRBV12-4 | many | TRBD1 | CASRQTGRQFF | TGTGCCAGCAGACAGACAGGGAGGCAGTTCTTC
TRBJ2-2 | TRBV12-3/TRBV12-4 | few | . | CASSYRGHANTGELFF | TGTGCCAGCAGCTACCGGGGACATGCGAACACCGGGGAGCTGTTTTTT
TRBJ2-3 | TRBV12-3/TRBV12-4 | . | . | CASSSRTTQYF | TGTGCCAGCAGTTCGAGGACCACGCAGTATTTT
TRBJ2-7 | TRBV13 | . | . | CASSLQGSPPYEQYF | TGTGCCAGCAGCTTACAGGGCTCTCCCCCTTACGAGCAGTACTTC
TRBJ2-1 | TRBV6-5 | . | . | CASSYGDSGNEQFF | TGTGCCAGCAGTTACGGGGACTCAGGCAATGAGCAGTTCTTC
TRBJ2-1 | TRBV5-1 | . | TRBD2 | CASSSSGPNEQFF | TGCGCCAGCAGCTCTAGCGGGCCGAATGAGCAGTTCTTC